The 27 T cell receptor beta chains presented below share a single source sample, sequenced in a study of blood T cell repertoires in COVID-19. The table came from immunoSEQ multiplex PCR; TCRdb's copy has only in-frame clones and leaves some out. Among approximately 150,000 clones, roughly 87% were seen once, and the ten largest hold over 3.5%. Specimen: peripheral blood. The source of these receptors is a woman aged 55-69 years with active or convalescent COVID-19.

The rearrangement joins TRBV7-2 to TRBJ1-5; TRBD1 matches at 10 bases. The ends lost 1 base at V and 3 bases at J; junction bases unmatched: 9. The CDR3 has 18 residues. Germline lookup yields CDR1 SGHTA and CDR2 FQGNSA. CDR3: CASSLGDRGRKLNQPQHF. The CDR3 region has the DNA TGTGCCAGCAGCTTAGGGGACAGGGGCCGCAAACTCAATCAGCCCCAGCATTTT.

The V call is TRBV20-1, the J call TRBJ1-6, with 9 bases identical to TRBD1. Unmatched junction bases numbered 6, after V lost 3 bases and J lost 9 bases. The CDR3 consists of 14 residues. Germline CDR1 is DFQATT and CDR2 is SNEGSKA (reference sequence). In DNA form, the CDR3 reads TGCAGTGCTAGTGCCGGGACAGGGAGTTCACCCCTCCACTTT. Its translation: CSASAGTGSSPLHF.

Only one count was recorded for this clone. The V and J genes are TRBV6-5 and TRBJ2-2; 7 positions match TRBD1. In germline, CDR1 is MNHEY, CDR2 SVGAGI. The CDR3 contains 16 residues. After removal of 4 bases from V and 8 bases from J, the junction contained 13 bases not matched to a gene. The CDR3 coding sequence is TGTGCCAGCAGTTCTTCCGGGACAGTTAGTGGGGGGGAGCTGTTTTTT. Residues: CASSSSGTVSGGELFF.

This rearrangement joins TRBV5-1 to TRBJ1-6, with 8 bases matching TRBD1. The CDR3 runs 15 residues. The V and J ends lost 0 bases and 13 bases, in that order; junction bases with no gene match: 9. Germline values: CDR1 SGHRS, CDR2 YFSETQ. The CDR3 loop reads CASSLEQGGFYPLHF. In nucleotides, the CDR3 is TGCGCCAGCAGCTTGGAACAGGGGGGATTTTACCCCCTCCACTTT.

This chain links TRBV5-1 with TRBJ1-1, with a possible D match to TRBD1 (5 bases). V was pared by 2 bases and J by 1 base, with 6 bases between. The CDR3 contains 13 residues. Germline V gene lookup returns CDR1 SGHRS and CDR2 YFSETQ. The CDR3 nucleotides read TGCGCCAGCAGCTTCGACAGGAACACTGAAGCTTTCTTT. Protein: CASSFDRNTEAFF.

The chain links TRBV9 to TRBJ2-3; D may be TRBD2 (7 bases). The germline V gene has CDR1 SGDLS and CDR2 YYNGEE. V was pared by 0 bases and J by 3 bases, with 23 bases between. The CDR3 has 19 amino acids. The CDR3 DNA reads as TGTGCCAGCAGCGTAGGAGGCTGGGGTGGGGGGGCTAAGACAGATACGCAGTATTTT. Amino acids: CASSVGGWGGGAKTDTQYF.

This clone showed up just once. The V call is TRBV4-1, the J call TRBJ2-4; TRBD1 matches 7 bases. The germline CDR1 and CDR2 sequences are MGHRA and YSYEKL. The length of the CDR3 is 16 residues. V was clipped by 3 bases and J by 0 bases; unmatched bases: 5. CDR3 in DNA: TGCGCCAGCAGCCATGAGGGGGCACTAGCCAAAAACATTCAGTACTTC. Translated, it gives CASSHEGALAKNIQYF.

CDR3 sequence reads: CASRDRASVGEKLFF. The DNA for the CDR3 is TGTGCCAGTAGGGACAGGGCTTCTGTCGGTGAAAAACTGTTTTTT. This chain links TRBV19 with TRBJ1-4; 8 bases align to TRBD1. The CDR3 has 15 amino acids. V shed 6 bases and J 7 bases; nucleotides not matched to a gene: 10. The germline V gene has CDR1 LNHDA and CDR2 SQIVND (reference sequence).

The sample holds one count of this clone. The rearrangement joins TRBV29-1 to TRBJ2-7, with a possible D match to TRBD1 (5 bases). CDR1 is SQVTM and CDR2 is ANQGSEA in the germline V gene. There are 11 residues in the CDR3. Trimming took 4 bases from V and 2 from J, leaving 6 bases between them. The CDR3 protein is CSVVRAYEQYF. The CDR3 DNA sequence: TGCAGCGTTGTCAGGGCCTACGAGCAGTACTTC.

This chain links TRBV2 with TRBJ1-1, with 7 bases fitting TRBD1. Germline CDR1 is SNHLY and CDR2 is FYNNEI. This CDR3 comprises 14 residues. Losses at the gene ends were 7 bases for V and 0 bases for J; bases not matched to a gene: 5. The CDR3 sequence: CASTQQGMNTEAFF. CDR3 DNA sequence: TGTGCCAGCACCCAACAGGGGATGAACACTGAAGCTTTCTTT. Full variable domain (remainder filled in from reference TRBV2 and TRBJ1-1): EPEVTQTPSHQVTQMGQEVILRCVPISNHLYFYWYRQILGQKVEFLVSFYNNEISEKSEIFDDQFSVERPDGSNFTLKIRSTKLEDSAMYFCASTQQGMNTEAFFGQGTRLTVV.

The gene calls are TRBV5-6 and TRBJ2-3; D might be TRBD2 (6 bases). The CDR3 has 13 amino acids. Trimming cost V 7 bases and J 1 base, with 10 bases left between them. Germline CDR1 SGHDT, CDR2 YYEEEE. CDR3 region: CASGGDGTDTQYF. The DNA of the CDR3 is TGTGCCAGCGGCGGGGACGGCACAGATACGCAGTATTTT.

The genes are TRBV5-4 and TRBJ2-5; TRBD2 matches at 12 bases. V lost 4 bases to trimming and J lost 5 bases; unmatched junction nucleotides: 9. The germline V gene has CDR1 SGHNT and CDR2 YYREEE (reference sequence). There are 16 residues in the CDR3. This CDR3 reads CASSIPSGGAVETQYF. Written as DNA, the CDR3 is TGTGCCAGCAGCATTCCTAGCGGGGGGGCGGTGGAGACCCAGTACTTC.

J is TRBJ1-1 and V is TRBV7-2, with D uncertain. There are 13 residues in the CDR3. CDR1 and CDR2 (germline): SGHTA, FQGNSA. Trimming removed 6 bases from V and 8 bases from J, with 16 bases in between. CDR3 DNA sequence: TGTGCCAGCAGTGTGTTTCAGGTTGGAGAAGCTTTCTTT. Protein sequence: CASSVFQVGEAFF.

J is TRBJ2-3 and V is TRBV7-2; D possibly corresponds to TRBD2 (5 bases). Germline V gene lookup returns CDR1 SGHTA and CDR2 FQGNSA. This CDR3 region has 14 residues. Trimming removed 5 bases from V and 2 bases from J, with 11 bases in between. CDR3 nucleotide sequence: TGTGCCAGCAGCATAACCGGACTCACAGATACGCAGTATTTT. Its protein product is CASSITGLTDTQYF.

J is TRBJ2-7 and V is TRBV19, with TRBD1 identical over 8 bases. J lost 4 bases, V lost 3 bases, and 8 bases had no gene match. Germline V lookup: CDR1 LNHDA, CDR2 SQIVND (reference sequence). This CDR3 spans 15 amino acids. The CDR3 region has the DNA TGTGCCAGTAGTATGGGGGTAGGGGACAGGTACGAGCAGTACTTC. Translating gives CASSMGVGDRYEQYF.

This chain joins TRBV29-1 and TRBJ2-4; possibly TRBD1 for D (6 bases). The CDR3 sequence is 15 residues long. Germline V lookup: CDR1 SQVTM, CDR2 ANQGSEA. V lost 3 bases and J 0 bases, leaving 12 bases between the germline ends. CDR3 amino acids: CSVDGGYGAKNIQYF. DNA for the CDR3: TGCAGCGTTGATGGGGGCTATGGAGCCAAAAACATTCAGTACTTC.

This clone turned up a few times. The chain recombines TRBV5-1 with TRBJ2-3; weak D call: TRBD2 (6 bases). The V end was cut by 1 base, the J end by 1 base, with 10 bases between. The germline V gene has CDR1 SGHRS and CDR2 YFSETQ. The CDR3 has 15 amino acids. The CDR3 region has the DNA TGCGCCAGCAGCTTGTCAGGCGGGGGCACAGATACGCAGTATTTT. Its protein product is CASSLSGGGTDTQYF. Supplemented by reference TRBV5-1 and TRBJ2-3, the full variable domain reads KAGVTQTPRYLIKTRGQQVTLSCSPISGHRSVSWYQQTPGQGLQFLFEYFSETQRNKGNFPGRFSGRQFSNSRSEMNVSTLELGDSALYLCASSLSGGGTDTQYFGPGTRLTVL.

The chain combines TRBV9 with TRBJ2-3; TRBD1 matches at 9 bases. The CDR3 has 14 amino acids. V shed 4 bases, J shed 7 bases, and the junction held 7 bases outside the gene matches. The V gene's germline CDR1 is SGDLS and CDR2 YYNGEE. CDR3 residues: CASSPGTGLHTQYF. The CDR3 DNA follows: TGTGCCAGCAGCCCCGGGACAGGGTTACATACGCAGTATTTT.

The gene calls are TRBV30 and TRBJ1-6, with D perhaps matching TRBD1 (6 bases). CDR1 and CDR2 (germline): GTSNPN, SVGIG (reference sequence). Trimming took 0 bases from V and 10 from J, leaving 10 bases between them. The CDR3 has 13 amino acids. The CDR3 here is CAWSVNRVSPLHF. CDR3 in DNA: TGTGCCTGGAGTGTTAACAGGGTGTCACCCCTCCACTTT.

V usage is TRBV7-2 and J usage is TRBJ2-7; 10 bases match TRBD1. V dropped 0 bases and J dropped 4; count of bases not matched to a gene: 3. This CDR3 has 15 residues. The V gene's germline CDR1 is SGHTA and CDR2 FQGNSA. The CDR3 loop is CASSLAGQGTYEQYF. The CDR3 DNA is TGTGCCAGCAGCTTAGCGGGACAGGGGACTTACGAGCAGTACTTC.

This rearrangement joins TRBV18 to TRBJ1-1, with 8 bases aligning to TRBD1. Losses at the gene ends were 4 bases for V and 5 bases for J; bases not matched to a gene: 12. This CDR3 has 16 residues. Germline values: CDR1 KGHSH, CDR2 LQKENI. The CDR3 loop reads CASSRTPGGAGTEAFF. In DNA, the CDR3 is TGTGCCAGCTCACGGACGCCAGGGGGCGCGGGGACTGAAGCTTTCTTT.

CDR3 residues: CASSLEGGGDQPQHF. For the CDR3, the DNA is TGTGCCAGCTCCCTGGAGGGGGGAGGGGATCAGCCCCAGCATTTT. V usage is TRBV7-6 and J usage is TRBJ1-5; possibly TRBD1 for D (6 bases). The germline CDR1 and CDR2 sequences are SGHVS and FNYEAQ. V lost 8 bases and J 5 bases, leaving 19 bases between the germline ends. CDR3 size: 15 residues.

This chain connects TRBV5-4 to TRBJ2-7; the match to TRBD1 covers 11 bases. The J segment lost 4 bases and the V segment lost 3 bases, leaving 3 bases of the junction unmatched. Germline CDR1 SGHNT, CDR2 YYREEE (reference sequence). The CDR3 is 14 residues long. Here the CDR3 DNA reads TGTGCCAGCAGCTATGGACAGGGGGCGTACGAGCAGTACTTC. Amino acids: CASSYGQGAYEQYF.

CDR3 DNA sequence: TGTGCCAGCAGTACACAGGGTGATGAAAAACTGTTTTTT. Its translation: CASSTQGDEKLFF. The chain is built from TRBV6-5 and TRBJ1-4, with D perhaps TRBD1 (6 bases). The ends were cut back, 5 bases at V and 6 bases at J, with 10 bases in the middle. The CDR3 spans 13 residues. The V gene's germline CDR1 is MNHEY and CDR2 SVGAGI.

A remark on this clone: Other DNA sequences of this sample code for an identical CDR3. This rearrangement joins TRBV6-5 to TRBJ1-5; 8 bases agree with TRBD1. The germline V gene encodes CDR1 MNHEY and CDR2 SVGAGI. Unmatched junction bases numbered 10, after V lost 5 bases and J lost 7 bases. The length of the CDR3 is 15 residues. The CDR3 coding sequence is TGTGCCAGCAGTCCGACAGGGGCTGGGGAACAGCCCCAGCATTTT. Residues: CASSPTGAGEQPQHF.

The chain recombines TRBV10-3 with TRBJ1-6; no definite D call. This CDR3 has 14 amino acids. CDR1 ENHRY and CDR2 SYGVKD come from the germline V gene. Trimming removed 11 bases at V and 10 bases at J, with 21 bases between. In nucleotides, the CDR3 is TGTGCCTCCCGAGATGGGGAGGGAGGATCACCCCTCCACTTT. It codes for CASRDGEGGSPLHF.

J is TRBJ2-1 and V is TRBV28; 7 bases match TRBD1. The CDR3 is made up of 14 amino acids. CDR1 is MDHEN and CDR2 is SYDVKM in the germline V gene. V lost 3 bases to trimming and J lost 9 bases; unmatched junction nucleotides: 8. The CDR3 region is CASSFWSGGGEQFF. The CDR3 DNA reads TGTGCCAGCAGTTTTTGGTCAGGGGGTGGTGAGCAGTTCTTC.